The entry below gives a single TCR beta chain sequence along with its context. Its matching antigen is unknown. This entry is derived from a study of TIL therapy for anti-PD-1-resistant metastatic lung cancer. Turning to the study itself: Median tumor PD-L1 proportion score was approximately 6.3%. Most patients had lung adenocarcinoma.

Study findings and constraints: The cohort had more treatment-naive, never-smoker and oncogene-addicted patients than typical. Infused TIL clonotypes partially replaced the baseline blood repertoire, then decayed over months.

CDR1 and CDR2 from the germline V gene are ENHRY and SYGVKD. V lost 3 bases and J lost 1, with 9 bases in between. The CDR3 is 14 amino acids. The libraries were made with immunoSEQ v3. Only in-frame clones appear in the TCRdb table, and some are missing; sequencing was by immunoSEQ multiplex PCR. This table holds approximately 45,000 clones, roughly 85% found once. Time point noted: pre-treatment sample, taken before nivolumab and TIL therapy. This receptor was taken from a man in his 70s with non-small cell lung cancer. The input for sequencing was blood, taken at baseline. V is TRBV10-3 and J is TRBJ1-1; D might be TRBD1 (5 bases). CDR3 nucleotide sequence: TGTGCCATCAGTGAAAAGGGGCCGAACACTGAAGCTTTCTTT. It encodes CAISEKGPNTEAFF.